This TCR beta chain was sequenced in a study of CD8+ T cells in alopecia areata. RNA, once extracted, was reverse transcribed into cDNA for use as the sequencing template. Profiled with immunoSEQ multiplex PCR; TCRdb holds only in-frame clones, not every one. Counted here are 150,000 to 200,000 clones, around 59% occurring once; the ten biggest clones make up 11% to 15%. Treatment given: oral pan-JAK inhibitor, 5-10 mg twice daily. V shed 7 bases and J 0 bases; nucleotides not matched to a gene: 15. This CDR3 has 17 residues. The germline V gene has CDR1 SGHRS and CDR2 YFSETQ. The rearrangement links TRBV5-1 to TRBJ2-5; 7 bases match TRBD1. The material sequenced was CD4+ T cells sorted from blood, taken at week 24, from a patient treated with tofacitinib. The clonotype was recovered from a human donor with alopecia areata. CDR3 in DNA: TGCGCCAGCGGAGCTCAAGGACAGGCGACATACCAAGAGACCCAGTACTTC. The encoded protein is CASGAQGQATYQETQYF.